What follows are 16 T cell receptor beta chains derived from one specimen sequenced in a study of blood T cell repertoires in COVID-19 (dated by TCRdb to the early 2020s). Library preparation used the immunoSEQ multiplex PCR assay. In TCRdb, the immuneACCESS table is reduced to in-frame sequences with V and J assigned. These tables do not hold every clone; where another copy was compared, an unresolved V gene accounts for under half, and the others remain unexplained. The sample table shows roughly 120,000 clones, and about 90% are seen once. The ten biggest clones cover around 1.1% of the sample. Sequenced input: peripheral blood. The receptors stem from a human donor in a cohort sampled during active COVID-19.

This sequence joins TRBV7-9 and TRBJ1-1; a possible D gene is TRBD1 (6 bases). CDR1 and CDR2 from the germline V gene are SEHNR and FQNEAQ (reference sequence). The CDR3 runs to 13 residues. V was cut by 5 bases and J by 3 bases, with 10 bases left in between. The CDR3: CASSPPGDTEAFF. The CDR3 DNA reads as TGTGCCAGCAGCCCCCCAGGGGACACTGAAGCTTTCTTT. Full variable domain (rest looked up from reference TRBV7-9 and TRBJ1-1): DTGVSQNPRHKITKRGQNVTFRCDPISEHNRLYWYRQTLGQGPEFLTYFQNEAQLEKSRLLSDRFSAERPKGSFSTLEIQRTEQGDSAMYLCASSPPGDTEAFFGQGTRLTVV.

This rearrangement joins TRBV25-1 to TRBJ2-1; D is possibly TRBD2 (5 bases). The CDR3 consists of 17 residues. The V end was cut by 2 bases, the J end by 6 bases, with 20 bases between. Germline V gene sequence: CDR1 MGHDK, CDR2 SYGVNS. Here the CDR3 DNA reads TGTGCCAGCAGTGAAGGTGGTAGCGCCCTAAACTTCAATGAGCAGTTCTTC. Protein: CASSEGGSALNFNEQFF.

J is TRBJ1-5 and V is TRBV9; 10 bases match TRBD1. J was trimmed by 3 bases and V by 0 bases; bases with no gene match: 9. CDR1 and CDR2 from the germline V gene are SGDLS and YYNGEE. The CDR3 has 18 amino acids. The CDR3 DNA reads TGTGCCAGCAGCGTAGATAAAAGGGACAGGGGTTACAATCAGCCCCAGCATTTT. It is translated as CASSVDKRDRGYNQPQHF.

The V gene is TRBV4-2, the J gene TRBJ2-7; D unclear. In germline, CDR1 is LGHNA, CDR2 YNFKEQ. The V gene lost 1 base and the J gene lost 0 bases, with 7 bases spanning the gap. CDR3 length: 14 amino acids. The DNA of the CDR3 is TGTGCCAGCAGCCAAGTGGGCACCTCCTACGAGCAGTACTTC. Its protein product is CASSQVGTSYEQYF.

The chain joins TRBV6-4 to TRBJ2-5; weak D call: TRBD2 (6 bases). V dropped 4 bases and J dropped 4 bases, with 16 bases sitting between them. The CDR3 runs 15 residues. In germline, CDR1 is MRHNA, CDR2 SNTAGT. CDR3 sequence: CASSASGEGAETQYF. As DNA, the CDR3 is TGTGCCAGCAGTGCCTCGGGAGAGGGAGCAGAGACCCAGTACTTC.

The rearrangement uses TRBV14 and TRBJ1-1, with TRBD1 matching over 10 bases. The V and J ends lost 4 bases and 4 bases, in that order; junction bases with no gene match: 9. The CDR3 contains 16 residues. The germline gives CDR1 SGHDN, CDR2 FVKESK. Here the CDR3 reads CASSLTGGKGSTEAFF. The CDR3 nucleotides are TGTGCCAGCAGCCTGACAGGGGGCAAGGGTAGCACTGAAGCTTTCTTT.

This clone was counted many times. The chain carries TRBV27 and TRBJ1-6, with a tentative D call TRBD1 (6 bases). CDR3 length: 15 residues. Trimming shortened V by 6 bases and J by 9 bases, and 18 bases separated the two germline ends. CDR1 is MNHEY and CDR2 is SMNVEV in the germline V gene (reference sequence). The DNA of the CDR3 is TGTGCCAGCAGATTTGAAGGGGGTGGCGGTTCACCCCTCCACTTT. Its translation is CASRFEGGGGSPLHF.

This chain connects TRBV5-4 to TRBJ1-3; D gene uncertain. V lost 0 bases to trimming and J lost 4 bases, with 8 bases between them. CDR1 and CDR2 (germline): SGHNT, YYREEE (reference sequence). The CDR3 extends over 14 amino acids. This chain's CDR3 is CASSLGRSGNTIYF. In DNA form, the CDR3 reads TGTGCCAGCAGCTTGGGAAGAAGCGGAAACACCATATATTTT.

The genes are TRBV6-5 and TRBJ1-6; D unclear. This CDR3 contains 15 residues. The V gene lost 6 bases and the J gene lost 9 bases, with 18 bases spanning the gap. In germline, CDR1 is MNHEY, CDR2 SVGAGI. The CDR3 is CASSPGGRWGSPLHF. The CDR3 region has the DNA TGTGCCAGCAGCCCGGGTGGGAGATGGGGTTCACCCCTCCACTTT.

The rearrangement links TRBV3-1 (or the pseudogene TRBV3-2) to TRBJ1-2, with D maybe TRBD1 (5 bases). The CDR3 spans 15 residues. Germline V lookup: CDR1 LGHDT, CDR2 YNNKEL (reference sequence). Between the trimmed V and J ends, which lost 0 bases and 1 base, there was a span of 9 bases. The CDR3 loop is CASSQDPDSNYGYTF. The CDR3 DNA follows: TGTGCCAGCAGCCAAGATCCCGACAGTAACTATGGCTACACCTTC.

CDR3 DNA sequence: TGTGCCACCAGTGGGCAAGGGGGTAGCAATCAGCCCCAGCATTTT. Translating it yields CATSGQGGSNQPQHF. The gene calls are TRBV24-1 and TRBJ1-5, with a tentative D call TRBD1 (6 bases). The germline gives CDR1 KGHDR, CDR2 SFDVKD. V shed 5 bases and J shed 0 bases, with 10 bases lying between them. The CDR3 has 15 residues.

The V gene is TRBV7-8, the J gene TRBJ1-4; D is unclear. V was cut by 5 bases and J by 7 bases, with 14 bases left in between. Germline lookup yields CDR1 SGHVS and CDR2 FQNEAQ. This CDR3 is 14 amino acids long. The CDR3 region is CASSPTLTGEKLFF. The CDR3, as DNA: TGTGCCAGCAGCCCAACGTTGACGGGTGAAAAACTGTTTTTT.

CDR3 in DNA: TGTGCCAGCAGCCGTAGACTAGGCCCAGTCGAGCAGTTCTTC. Translating gives CASSRRLGPVEQFF. The chain has TRBV6-5 and TRBJ2-1; weak D call: TRBD2 (6 bases). Germline CDR1 reads MNHEY; CDR2 reads SVGAGI. CDR3 size: 14 residues. Trimming cost V 6 bases and J 10 bases, with 19 bases left between them.

This chain connects TRBV10-3 to TRBJ2-1; TRBD2 might be the D (6 bases). V was shortened by 5 bases and J by 8 bases, with 7 bases between the two germline ends. The CDR3 totals 11 residues. Germline CDR1 is ENHRY and CDR2 is SYGVKD. The CDR3 protein is CAISSGDEQFF. As DNA, the CDR3 is TGTGCCATCAGTTCGGGGGATGAGCAGTTCTTC.

The J gene is TRBJ1-2, the V gene TRBV9, with TRBD1 identical over 10 bases. V was pared by 3 bases and J by 2 bases, with 10 bases of the junction left unmatched. This CDR3 contains 17 residues. Germline-derived CDR1 and CDR2 are SGDLS and YYNGEE. Here the CDR3 DNA reads TGTGCCAGCAGCGGGGCTATTGAGGGACAGGGGAACTATGGCTACACCTTC. It specifies CASSGAIEGQGNYGYTF.

Here the CDR3 reads CASSPRRGGTQYF. The CDR3 region has the DNA TGTGCCAGCAGCCCGAGACGGGGGGGGACCCAGTACTTC. The rearrangement uses TRBV6-5 and TRBJ2-5; the match to TRBD2 covers 8 bases. The CDR3 contains 13 residues. The V gene's germline CDR1 is MNHEY and CDR2 SVGAGI. J gave up 7 bases and V 6 bases, and 7 bases lay outside the gene matches.